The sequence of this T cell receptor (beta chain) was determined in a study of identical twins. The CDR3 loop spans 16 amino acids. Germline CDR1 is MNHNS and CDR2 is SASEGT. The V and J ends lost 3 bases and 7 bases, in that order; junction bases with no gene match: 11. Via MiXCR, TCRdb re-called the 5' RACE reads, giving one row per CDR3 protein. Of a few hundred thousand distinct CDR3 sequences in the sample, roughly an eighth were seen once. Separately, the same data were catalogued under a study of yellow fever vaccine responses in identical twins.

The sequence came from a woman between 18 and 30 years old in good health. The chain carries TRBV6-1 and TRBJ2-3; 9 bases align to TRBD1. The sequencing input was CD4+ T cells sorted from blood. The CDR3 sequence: CASSDYTQGARNTQYF. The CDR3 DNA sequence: TGTGCCAGCAGTGACTATACACAGGGGGCGCGGAATACGCAGTATTTT.